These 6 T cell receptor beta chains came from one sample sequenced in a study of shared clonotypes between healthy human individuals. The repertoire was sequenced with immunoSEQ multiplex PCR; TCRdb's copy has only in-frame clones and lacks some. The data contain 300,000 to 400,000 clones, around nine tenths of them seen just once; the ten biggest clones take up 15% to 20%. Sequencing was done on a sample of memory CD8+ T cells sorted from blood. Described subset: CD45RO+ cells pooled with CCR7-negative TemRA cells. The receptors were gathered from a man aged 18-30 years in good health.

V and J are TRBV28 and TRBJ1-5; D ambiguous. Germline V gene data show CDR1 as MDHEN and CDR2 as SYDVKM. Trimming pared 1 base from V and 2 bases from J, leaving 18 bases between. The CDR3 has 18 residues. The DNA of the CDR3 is TGTGCCAGCAGTTTATTGGGCCCCAAAGTCTGGGGCAATCAGCCCCAGCATTTT. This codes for CASSLLGPKVWGNQPQHF. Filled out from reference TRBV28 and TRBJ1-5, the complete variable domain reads DVKVTQSSRYLVKRTGEKVFLECVQDMDHENMFWYRQDPGLGLRLIYFSYDVKMKEKGDIPEGYSVSREKKERFSLILESASTNQTSMYLCASSLLGPKVWGNQPQHFGDGTRLSIL.

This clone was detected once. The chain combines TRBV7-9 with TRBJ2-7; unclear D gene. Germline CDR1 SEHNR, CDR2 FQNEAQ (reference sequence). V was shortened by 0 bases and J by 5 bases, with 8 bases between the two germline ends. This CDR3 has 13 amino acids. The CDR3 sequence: CASSLARNHEQYF. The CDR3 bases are TGTGCCAGCAGCTTAGCCCGGAACCACGAGCAGTACTTC.

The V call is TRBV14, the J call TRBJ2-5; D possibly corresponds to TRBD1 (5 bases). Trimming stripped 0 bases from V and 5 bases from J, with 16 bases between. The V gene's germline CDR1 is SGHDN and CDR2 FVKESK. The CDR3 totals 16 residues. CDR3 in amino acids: CASSQETGWVRETQYF. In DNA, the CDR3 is TGTGCCAGCAGCCAAGAAACAGGATGGGTGCGGGAGACCCAGTACTTC.

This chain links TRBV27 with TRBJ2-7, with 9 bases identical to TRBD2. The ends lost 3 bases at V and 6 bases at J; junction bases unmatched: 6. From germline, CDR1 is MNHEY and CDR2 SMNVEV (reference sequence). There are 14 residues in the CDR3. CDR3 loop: CASSFLAGVVEQYF. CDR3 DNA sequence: TGTGCCAGCAGTTTTTTAGCGGGAGTCGTCGAGCAGTACTTC.

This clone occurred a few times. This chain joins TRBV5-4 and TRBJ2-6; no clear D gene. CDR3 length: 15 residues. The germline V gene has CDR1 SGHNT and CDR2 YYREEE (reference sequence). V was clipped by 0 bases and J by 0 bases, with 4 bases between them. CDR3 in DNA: TGTGCCAGCAGCTTGGGAAACTCTGGGGCCAACGTCCTGACTTTC. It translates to CASSLGNSGANVLTF.

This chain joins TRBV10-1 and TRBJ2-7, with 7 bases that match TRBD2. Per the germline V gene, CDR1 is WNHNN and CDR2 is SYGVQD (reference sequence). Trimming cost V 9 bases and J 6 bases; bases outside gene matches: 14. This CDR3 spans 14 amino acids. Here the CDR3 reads CARKRERSGTEQYF. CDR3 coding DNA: TGCGCCAGAAAACGGGAGAGGAGCGGGACCGAGCAGTACTTC.